The clone carrying this T cell receptor beta chain was observed many times. What it binds is not known. One entry per CDR3 protein results from TCRdb running MiXCR on the 5' RACE reads. Counted here are under 400,000 distinct CDR3 sequences, 12% occurring once; the ten biggest clones make up 2.5% to 4%. The sample is drawn from a study of T cells after yellow fever vaccination. CDR1 LGHNA and CDR2 YSLEER come from the germline V gene. This CDR3 comprises 15 residues. Trimming cost V 1 base and J 8 bases, with 15 bases left between them. The study's findings and limits: Booster samples showed a return of most primary-vaccination clones (around 96% CD4, approximately 88% CD8). The appearance of a small share of clonotypes in both CD4 and CD8 compartments was observed.

This TCR came from a man between 18 and 35 years old who received the YFV17D yellow fever vaccine. Sequenced material: CD4+ T cells sorted from PBMCs, taken 15 days after the yellow fever booster vaccination. This chain links TRBV4-3 with TRBJ2-1, with a possible D match to TRBD2 (6 bases). CDR3 sequence reads: CASSQGGRGPHEQFF. In DNA, the CDR3 is TGCGCCAGCAGCCAAGGTGGGCGGGGCCCCCATGAGCAGTTCTTC.